This is a list of T cell receptor beta chains from one sample in a study of blood T cell repertoires in COVID-19. Libraries were prepared by immunoSEQ multiplex PCR; TCRdb keeps only in-frame clonotypes and omits some of them. The table lists under 250,000 clones, about 86% of them singletons. Sequencing input: peripheral blood. The receptors derive from a man aged 40-49 years with active or convalescent COVID-19. CDR3s include the opening cysteine and the closing phenylalanine or tryptophan.

v_gene: TRBV5-1; CDR3aa: CASSLAGAGLDTEAFF
v_gene: TRBV11-2; CDR3aa: CASSFLAGGPTEQYF
v_gene: TRBV6-5; CDR3aa: CASREGRGGDTEAFF
v_gene: TRBV27; CDR3aa: CASSPGLGITGELFF
v_gene: TRBV5-1; CDR3aa: CASSLGTGAGGEKLFF
v_gene: TRBV19; CDR3aa: CASSIPSGRANEQFF
v_gene: TRBV13; CDR3aa: CASRRQGDYGYTF
v_gene: TRBV6-5; CDR3aa: CASSYGAGYEQFF
v_gene: TRBV30; CDR3aa: CAWSSFGTGDEKLFF
v_gene: TRBV2; CDR3aa: CASRKEGNSYEQYF
v_gene: TRBV29-1; CDR3aa: CSTRRQRQETQYF
v_gene: TRBV11-2; CDR3aa: CASSGGLFLNEQYF
v_gene: TRBV6-6; CDR3aa: CASRLGQGRLGAYGYTF
v_gene: TRBV14; CDR3aa: CASSQDRDTGELFF
v_gene: TRBV18; CDR3aa: CASSPSGGHTGELFF
v_gene: TRBV2; CDR3aa: CASSIRTELNQPQHF
v_gene: TRBV6-5; CDR3aa: CASSREGVNSPLHF
v_gene: TRBV6-5; CDR3aa: CASRLLQSNYGYTF
v_gene: TRBV6-1; CDR3aa: CASSERGENTEAFF
v_gene: TRBV30; CDR3aa: CAWSNRATDTQYF
v_gene: TRBV6-6; CDR3aa: CATKGEREKLFF
v_gene: TRBV19; CDR3aa: CASMAKAVSSGANVLTF
v_gene: TRBV29-1; CDR3aa: CSVATYSGNTIYF
v_gene: TRBV2; CDR3aa: CASSTGNIGTDTQYF